This T cell receptor beta chain came from a study of OX40 agonist ivuxolimab in advanced cancers. Study-level findings and limits: Among T cells, CD8+ cells averaged more expanded clones than CD4+ cells.

This clone was detected once. Its target is not known. The V end lost 4 bases, the J end lost 1 base, and 4 bases lay between the germline ends. The CDR3 loop spans 13 amino acids. Germline values: CDR1 MDHEN, CDR2 SYDVKM. Method: immunoSEQ multiplex PCR; TCRdb's copy keeps in-frame clones and lacks some. Of about 36,000 clones listed, 70% to 80% are singletons. The V gene is TRBV28, the J gene TRBJ2-2; D uncertain. This TCR was sampled from an adult with an advanced solid tumor such as melanoma, head and neck, liver or kidney cancer. The source material was CD4+ or CD8+ T cells sorted from blood, sampled in a trial of the OX40 agonist ivuxolimab. Here the CDR3 reads CASSWQNTGELFF. The CDR3 bases are TGTGCCAGCAGTTGGCAGAACACCGGGGAGCTGTTTTTT. The whole variable domain, filled in from reference TRBV28 and TRBJ2-2, reads DVKVTQSSRYLVKRTGEKVFLECVQDMDHENMFWYRQDPGLGLRLIYFSYDVKMKEKGDIPEGYSVSREKKERFSLILESASTNQTSMYLCASSWQNTGELFFGEGSRLTVL.